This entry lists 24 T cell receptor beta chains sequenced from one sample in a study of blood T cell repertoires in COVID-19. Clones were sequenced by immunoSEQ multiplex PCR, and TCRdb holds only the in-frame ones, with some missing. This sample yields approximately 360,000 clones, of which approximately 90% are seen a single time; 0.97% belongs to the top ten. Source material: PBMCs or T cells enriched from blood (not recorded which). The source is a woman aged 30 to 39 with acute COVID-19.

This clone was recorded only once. CDR3 protein: CASRSGTSGYEQYF. The CDR3 DNA reads as TGCGCCAGCAGGTCCGGGACTAGCGGCTACGAGCAGTACTTC. This chain uses TRBV10-2 with TRBJ2-7, with 11 bases matching TRBD2. Looked up from germline, CDR1 is WSHSY and CDR2 is SAAADI. The CDR3 loop spans 14 amino acids. With V trimmed by 6 bases and J by 3 bases, 4 bases remained unmatched.

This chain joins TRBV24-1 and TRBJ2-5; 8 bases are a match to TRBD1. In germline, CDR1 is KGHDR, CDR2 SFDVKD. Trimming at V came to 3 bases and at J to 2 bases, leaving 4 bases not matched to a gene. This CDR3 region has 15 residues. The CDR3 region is CATSDPGTGQETQYF. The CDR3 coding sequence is TGTGCCACCAGTGATCCGGGGACAGGACAAGAGACCCAGTACTTC.

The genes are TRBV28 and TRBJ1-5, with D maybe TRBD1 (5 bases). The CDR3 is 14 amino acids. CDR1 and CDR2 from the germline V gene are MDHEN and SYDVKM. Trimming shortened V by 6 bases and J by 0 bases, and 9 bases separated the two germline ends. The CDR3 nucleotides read TGTGCCAGCAGCCGAACAGGTAGCAATCAGCCCCAGCATTTT. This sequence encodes CASSRTGSNQPQHF.

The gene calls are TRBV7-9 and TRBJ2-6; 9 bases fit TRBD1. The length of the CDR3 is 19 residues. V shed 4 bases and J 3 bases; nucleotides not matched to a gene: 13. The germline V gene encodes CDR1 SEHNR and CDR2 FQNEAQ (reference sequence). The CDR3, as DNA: TGTGCCAGCAGCTCACGAACAGGGGGCGGATCGGGTGGGGCCAACGTCCTGACTTTC. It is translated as CASSSRTGGGSGGANVLTF. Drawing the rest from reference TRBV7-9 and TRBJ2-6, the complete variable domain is DTGVSQNPRHKITKRGQNVTFRCDPISEHNRLYWYRQTLGQGPEFLTYFQNEAQLEKSRLLSDRFSAERPKGSFSTLEIQRTEQGDSAMYLCASSSRTGGGSGGANVLTFGAGSRLTVL.

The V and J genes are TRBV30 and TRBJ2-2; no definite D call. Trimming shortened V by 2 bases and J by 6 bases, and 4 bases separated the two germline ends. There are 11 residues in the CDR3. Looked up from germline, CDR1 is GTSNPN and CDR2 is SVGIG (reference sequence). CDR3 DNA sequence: TGTGCCTGGAGTTCGGCCGGGGAGCTGTTTTTT. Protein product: CAWSSAGELFF.

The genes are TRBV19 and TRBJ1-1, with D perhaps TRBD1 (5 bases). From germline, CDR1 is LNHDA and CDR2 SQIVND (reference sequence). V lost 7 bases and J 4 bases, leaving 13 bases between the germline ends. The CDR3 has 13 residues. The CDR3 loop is CASTPQGSTEAFF. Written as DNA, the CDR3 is TGTGCCAGTACCCCTCAGGGATCCACTGAAGCTTTCTTT. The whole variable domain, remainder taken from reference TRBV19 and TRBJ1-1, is DGGITQSPKYLFRKEGQNVTLSCEQNLNHDAMYWYRQDPGQGLRLIYYSQIVNDFQKGDIAEGYSVSREKKESFPLTVTSAQKNPTAFYLCASTPQGSTEAFFGQGTRLTVV.

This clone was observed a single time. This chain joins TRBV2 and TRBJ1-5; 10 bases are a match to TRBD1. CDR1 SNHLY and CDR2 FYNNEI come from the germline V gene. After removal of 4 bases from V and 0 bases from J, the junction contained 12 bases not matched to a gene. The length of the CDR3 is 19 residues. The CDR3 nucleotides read TGTGCCAGCAGTGTGGAACAGGGACAGGGGACGTATAGCAATCAGCCCCAGCATTTT. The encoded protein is CASSVEQGQGTYSNQPQHF.

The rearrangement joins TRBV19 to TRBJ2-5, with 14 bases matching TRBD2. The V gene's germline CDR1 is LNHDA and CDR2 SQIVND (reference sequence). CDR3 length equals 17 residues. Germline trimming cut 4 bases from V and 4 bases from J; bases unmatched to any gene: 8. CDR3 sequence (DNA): TGTGCCAGTAGTACCCTGGGCGGACTAGCGGGGGGAGAGACCCAGTACTTC. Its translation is CASSTLGGLAGGETQYF.

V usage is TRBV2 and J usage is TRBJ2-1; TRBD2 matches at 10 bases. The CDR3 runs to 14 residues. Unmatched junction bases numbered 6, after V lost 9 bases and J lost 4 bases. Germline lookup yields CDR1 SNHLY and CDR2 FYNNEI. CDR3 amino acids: CASNGLAAYNEQFF. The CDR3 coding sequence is TGTGCCAGTAATGGACTAGCGGCTTACAATGAGCAGTTCTTC.

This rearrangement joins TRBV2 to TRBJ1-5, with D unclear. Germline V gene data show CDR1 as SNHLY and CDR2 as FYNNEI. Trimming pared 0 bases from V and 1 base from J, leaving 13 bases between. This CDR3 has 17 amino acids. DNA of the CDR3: TGTGCCAGCAGTGAAGCCCCCCACAGTTGGAGCAATCAGCCCCAGCATTTT. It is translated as CASSEAPHSWSNQPQHF.

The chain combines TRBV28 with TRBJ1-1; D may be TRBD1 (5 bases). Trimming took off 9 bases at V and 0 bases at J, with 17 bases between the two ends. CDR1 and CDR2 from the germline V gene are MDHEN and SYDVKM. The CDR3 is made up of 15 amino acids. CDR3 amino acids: CASGEAGRMNTEAFF. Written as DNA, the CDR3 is TGTGCCAGTGGGGAGGCAGGGAGAATGAACACTGAAGCTTTCTTT.

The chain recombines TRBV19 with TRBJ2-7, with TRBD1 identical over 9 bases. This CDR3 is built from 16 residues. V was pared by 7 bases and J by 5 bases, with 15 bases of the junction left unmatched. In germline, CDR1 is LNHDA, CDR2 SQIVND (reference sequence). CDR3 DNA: TGTGCCAGTACCCCTACCGGGGGGACAGGGTTCCACGAGCAGTACTTC. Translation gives CASTPTGGTGFHEQYF.

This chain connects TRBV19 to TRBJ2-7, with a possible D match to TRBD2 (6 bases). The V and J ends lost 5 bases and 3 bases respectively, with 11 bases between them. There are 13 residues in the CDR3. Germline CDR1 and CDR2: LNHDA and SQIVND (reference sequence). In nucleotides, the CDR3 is TGTGCCAGTAGTCCCGTCGGGAGCTACGAGCAGTACTTC. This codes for CASSPVGSYEQYF. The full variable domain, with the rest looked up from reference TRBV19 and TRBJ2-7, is DGGITQSPKYLFRKEGQNVTLSCEQNLNHDAMYWYRQDPGQGLRLIYYSQIVNDFQKGDIAEGYSVSREKKESFPLTVTSAQKNPTAFYLCASSPVGSYEQYFGPGTRLTVT.

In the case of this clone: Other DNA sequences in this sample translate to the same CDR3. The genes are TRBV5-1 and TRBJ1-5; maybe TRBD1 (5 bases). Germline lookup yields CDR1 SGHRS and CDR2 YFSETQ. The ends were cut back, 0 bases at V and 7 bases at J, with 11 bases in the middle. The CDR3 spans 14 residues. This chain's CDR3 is CASSLGQGGQPQHF. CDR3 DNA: TGCGCCAGCAGCTTGGGCCAGGGCGGCCAGCCCCAGCATTTT.

The CDR3 coding sequence is TGTGCCAGCAGCCCGGGGGGACCCTACGAGCAGTACTTC. It codes for CASSPGGPYEQYF. The chain uses TRBV14 and TRBJ2-7, with 7 bases that match TRBD2. Germline V CDR1 and CDR2: SGHDN, FVKESK. This CDR3 has 13 amino acids. The J segment lost 2 bases and the V segment lost 4 bases, leaving 2 bases of the junction unmatched.

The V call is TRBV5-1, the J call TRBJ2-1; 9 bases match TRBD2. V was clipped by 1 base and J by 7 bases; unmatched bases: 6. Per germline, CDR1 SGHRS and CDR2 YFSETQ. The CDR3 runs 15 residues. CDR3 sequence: CASSLKSSGANEQFF. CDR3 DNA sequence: TGCGCCAGCAGCTTGAAATCTAGCGGGGCTAATGAGCAGTTCTTC.

The CDR3 DNA sequence: TGTGCCAGCAAGCGGGGGACTAGCACAGATACGCAGTATTTT. Residues: CASKRGTSTDTQYF. The rearrangement joins TRBV2 to TRBJ2-3, with TRBD2 matching over 8 bases. The germline gives CDR1 SNHLY, CDR2 FYNNEI. With V trimmed by 7 bases and J by 0 bases, 3 bases remained unmatched. The CDR3 is 14 residues long. The full variable domain, its missing parts supplied by reference TRBV2 and TRBJ2-3, is EPEVTQTPSHQVTQMGQEVILRCVPISNHLYFYWYRQILGQKVEFLVSFYNNEISEKSEIFDDQFSVERPDGSNFTLKIRSTKLEDSAMYFCASKRGTSTDTQYFGPGTRLTVL.

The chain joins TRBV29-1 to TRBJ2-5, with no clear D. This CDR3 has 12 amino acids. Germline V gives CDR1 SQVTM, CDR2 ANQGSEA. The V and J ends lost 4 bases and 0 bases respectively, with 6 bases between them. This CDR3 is CSVAPYQETQYF. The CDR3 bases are TGCAGCGTTGCCCCGTACCAAGAGACCCAGTACTTC. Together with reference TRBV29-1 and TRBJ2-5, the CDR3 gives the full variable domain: SAVISQKPSRDICQRGTSLTIQCQVDSQVTMMFWYRQQPGQSLTLIATANQGSEATYESGFVIDKFPISRPNLTFSTLTVSNMSPEDSSIYLCSVAPYQETQYFGPGTRLLVL.

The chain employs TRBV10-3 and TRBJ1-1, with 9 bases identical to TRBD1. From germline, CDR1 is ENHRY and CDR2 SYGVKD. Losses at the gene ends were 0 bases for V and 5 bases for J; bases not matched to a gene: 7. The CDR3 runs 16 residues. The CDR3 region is CAISESNRGLGTEAFF. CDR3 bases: TGTGCCATCAGTGAGTCGAACAGGGGGCTGGGTACTGAAGCTTTCTTT.

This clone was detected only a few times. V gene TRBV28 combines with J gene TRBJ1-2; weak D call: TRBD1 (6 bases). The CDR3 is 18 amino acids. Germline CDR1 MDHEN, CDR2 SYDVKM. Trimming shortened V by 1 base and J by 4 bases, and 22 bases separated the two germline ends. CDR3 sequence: CASSLLSPAGAHPYGYTF. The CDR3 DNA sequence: TGTGCCAGCAGTTTATTATCTCCTGCGGGGGCGCATCCCTATGGCTACACCTTC.

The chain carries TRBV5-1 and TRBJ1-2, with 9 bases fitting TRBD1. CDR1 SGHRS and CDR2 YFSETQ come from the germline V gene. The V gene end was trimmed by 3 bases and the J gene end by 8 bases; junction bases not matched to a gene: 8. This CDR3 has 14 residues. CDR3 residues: CASSSGQGSVGYTF. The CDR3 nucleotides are TGCGCCAGCAGCTCGGGACAGGGTAGCGTGGGCTACACCTTC.

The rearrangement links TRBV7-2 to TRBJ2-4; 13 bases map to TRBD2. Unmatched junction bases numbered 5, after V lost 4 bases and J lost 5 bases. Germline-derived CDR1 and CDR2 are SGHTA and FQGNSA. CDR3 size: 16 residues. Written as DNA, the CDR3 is TGTGCCAGCAGCTACCGAGGACTAGCGGGGGAAAACATTCAGTACTTC. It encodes CASSYRGLAGENIQYF.

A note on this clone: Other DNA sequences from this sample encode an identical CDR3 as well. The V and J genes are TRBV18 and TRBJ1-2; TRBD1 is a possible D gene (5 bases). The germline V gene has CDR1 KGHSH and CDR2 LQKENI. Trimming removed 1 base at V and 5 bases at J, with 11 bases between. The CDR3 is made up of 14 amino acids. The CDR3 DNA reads TGTGCCAGCTCACCACTGCAGGGCCCATATGGCTACACCTTC. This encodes CASSPLQGPYGYTF.

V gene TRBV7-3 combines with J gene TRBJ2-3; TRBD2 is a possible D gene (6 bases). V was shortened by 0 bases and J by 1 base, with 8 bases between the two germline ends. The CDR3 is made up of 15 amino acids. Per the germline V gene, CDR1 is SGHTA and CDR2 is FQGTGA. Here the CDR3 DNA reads TGTGCCAGCAGCTTAACGGGGGGAGGCACAGATACGCAGTATTTT. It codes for CASSLTGGGTDTQYF.